Sequencing of this TCR beta chain was carried out in a study of cytomegalovirus exposure and HLA in healthy donors. General observations from the study: In a later analysis, the majority of CMV-associated beta chains seemingly showed HLA restriction. Across donors, sequencing depth was assumed by presence/absence analyses to be roughly uniform.

The CDR3 runs 14 residues. V lost 0 bases to trimming and J lost 1 base, with 6 bases between them. Germline V CDR1 and CDR2: MNHEY, SMNVEV (reference sequence). PCR used 60 Vbeta primers and 13 Jbeta primers. Profiled with immunoSEQ multiplex PCR; TCRdb holds only in-frame clones, not every one. The repertoire holds about 110,000 clones, around 77% seen once, with 4.2% in the top ten. Donors consisted of healthy bone marrow donors. This clone was counted between two and nine times. Its antigen remains unknown. This sample includes further DNA sequences coding for the same CDR3. The sequencing sample was made of PBMCs. The chain couples TRBV27 to TRBJ1-1, with TRBD1 as a possible D gene (5 bases). The receptor was isolated from a male donor in good health and CMV-seronegative. The CDR3 is CASSLSGGNTEAFF. CDR3 sequence (DNA): TGTGCCAGCAGTTTATCGGGGGGGAACACTGAAGCTTTCTTT.